These T cell receptor beta chains were read from a single sample in a study of graft-versus-host responses after intestinal transplantation. The repertoire was sequenced with immunoSEQ multiplex PCR; TCRdb's copy has only in-frame clones and lacks some. The sample has around 13,000 clones, roughly 35% seen once. Here the sequenced sample was alloreactive CD4+ T cells from a mixed lymphocyte reaction culture, taken before intestinal transplant. Receptors originate from a human patient who received an intestinal transplant. Both conserved end residues are part of each CDR3. Each record gives: clone size, J gene, V gene, D gene, CDR3 protein, CDR3 DNA. The D gene is left open where the match is weak. Clone sizes are given selectively: once, few, many, or a class where the clone is expanded.

. TRBJ1-5 TRBV23-1 TRBD1 CASPPRDRDNQPQHF TGCGCCAGCCCCCCCCGGGACAGGGATAATCAGCCCCAGCATTTT
. TRBJ1-2 TRBV10-3 TRBD1 CAISEGQGEGGYTF TGTGCCATCAGTGAGGGACAGGGAGAAGGAGGCTACACCTTC
. TRBJ2-3 TRBV5-1 . CASSLGQLVLTDTQYF TGCGCCAGCAGCTTGGGACAGCTAGTCTTAACAGATACGCAGTATTTT
. TRBJ1-6 TRBV10-3 . CAISGGGYNSPLHF TGTGCCATCAGTGGTGGCGGCTATAATTCACCCCTCCACTTT
. TRBJ2-3 TRBV4-1 . CASSQALRGAIHTDTQYF TGCGCCAGCAGCCAAGCCCTCCGGGGGGCTATTCACACAGATACGCAGTATTTT
. TRBJ1-4 TRBV19 TRBD1 CASSGQGMGRLFF TGTGCCAGTAGTGGACAGGGAATGGGAAGACTGTTTTTT
few TRBJ2-3 TRBV5-4 TRBD1 CASSLVGTGTDTQYF TGTGCCAGCAGCCTTGTCGGGACAGGCACAGATACGCAGTATTTT
. TRBJ2-4 TRBV18 TRBD2 CASSPRPPSSGGVAKNIQYF TGTGCCAGCTCACCCCGACCCCCCTCAAGCGGGGGCGTTGCCAAAAACATTCAGTACTTC
. TRBJ2-3 TRBV10-3 . CAITERNTDTQYF TGTGCCATCACGGAGAGGAACACAGATACGCAGTATTTT
. TRBJ2-3 TRBV30 . CAWSVARVPLPDTQYF TGTGCCTGGAGTGTAGCCAGGGTCCCCCTGCCAGATACGCAGTATTTT
few TRBJ2-3 TRBV5-6 . CASSLRSVTSTDTQYF TGTGCCAGCAGCTTGCGAAGTGTTACTAGCACAGATACGCAGTATTTT
. TRBJ1-1 TRBV12-5 TRBD1 CAAGQGVSNTEAFF TGTGCTGCCGGGCAGGGGGTTTCGAACACTGAAGCTTTCTTT
. TRBJ1-2 TRBV7-9 TRBD1 CASSLYDRGYYTF TGTGCCAGCAGCTTATATGACAGGGGGTACTACACCTTC
. TRBJ2-2 TRBV5-4 TRBD2 CASSFLRAGANTGELFF TGTGCCAGCAGCTTTCTGAGGGCGGGGGCGAACACCGGGGAGCTGTTTTTT
few TRBJ2-7 TRBV7-9 TRBD1 CASSLGTGPYEQYF TGTGCCAGCAGCTTAGGGACAGGCCCCTACGAGCAGTACTTC
. TRBJ1-2 TRBV10-3 TRBD1 CAIGEGTGGYGYTF TGTGCCATCGGGGAGGGGACAGGGGGCTATGGCTACACCTTC
. TRBJ2-7 TRBV18 TRBD2 CASSFTAGDEQYF TGTGCCAGCTCATTCACTGCGGGGGACGAGCAGTACTTC
few TRBJ2-2 TRBV30 . CAWSAIRMTGNTGELFF TGTGCCTGGAGTGCCATCCGTATGACAGGGAACACCGGGGAGCTGTTTTTT
. TRBJ2-3 TRBV19 . CASSIGGTDTQYF TGTGCCAGTAGTATAGGTGGCACCGATACGCAGTATTTT
few TRBJ2-1 TRBV10-3 . CAISEPSPLALKYNEQFF TGTGCCATCAGTGAGCCGTCTCCCTTAGCCTTAAAGTACAATGAGCAGTTCTTC
medium-sized TRBJ1-1 TRBV27 . CGGQSLGAFF TGTGGAGGGCAGTCTCTGGGAGCTTTCTTT
few TRBJ2-4 TRBV5-4 TRBD1 CASSWGQGAPQNIQYF TGTGCCAGCAGCTGGGGACAGGGGGCCCCCCAAAACATTCAGTACTTC
few TRBJ1-6 TRBV7-2 TRBD1 CASSFRGSSPLHF TGTGCCAGCAGCTTCAGGGGGTCGTCACCCCTCCACTTT
. TRBJ2-7 TRBV7-2 TRBD1 CASSLEGAAYEQYF TGTGCCAGCAGCTTAGAGGGGGCCGCCTACGAGCAGTACTTC
. TRBJ1-1 TRBV18 . CASSPQTGGTEAFF TGTGCCAGCTCACCACAGACGGGTGGCACTGAAGCTTTCTTT
. TRBJ2-1 TRBV6-1 TRBD2 CASSATSGGTYNEQFF TGTGCCAGCAGTGCGACTAGCGGGGGGACCTACAATGAGCAGTTCTTC
. TRBJ2-3 TRBV7-8 TRBD2 CASSGGLAGTDTQYF TGTGCCAGCAGCGGGGGACTAGCGGGGACAGATACGCAGTATTTT
. TRBJ1-5 TRBV6-5 . CASSYRGGGNQPQHF TGTGCCAGCAGTTACAGGGGGGGCGGTAATCAGCCCCAGCATTTT
. TRBJ2-6 TRBV7-2 . CASSLRSSGANVLTF TGTGCCAGCAGCTTAAGGAGCTCTGGGGCCAACGTCCTGACTTTC
. TRBJ2-7 TRBV27 . CASSLGAGSYEQYF TGTGCCAGCAGTTTAGGGGCGGGGTCCTACGAGCAGTACTTC
medium-sized TRBJ1-1 TRBV7-2 . CASSLVGLGGTEAFF TGTGCCAGCAGCTTAGTCGGGCTCGGGGGAACTGAAGCTTTCTTT
many TRBJ2-5 TRBV5-1 . CASSRRVLETQYF TGCGCCAGCAGCCGCAGGGTTTTAGAGACCCAGTACTTC
. TRBJ2-3 TRBV29-1 . CSVAPPYLLGAQYF TGCAGCGTTGCCCCCCCGTACTTGCTTGGAGCGCAGTATTTT
. TRBJ1-4 TRBV10-3 TRBD1 CATSGTGGLEKLFF TGTGCCACCAGCGGGACAGGGGGACTTGAAAAACTGTTTTTT
. TRBJ1-4 TRBV19 . CASNYRPGTTNEKLFF TGTGCCAGCAACTACAGGCCTGGCACAACTAATGAAAAACTGTTTTTT